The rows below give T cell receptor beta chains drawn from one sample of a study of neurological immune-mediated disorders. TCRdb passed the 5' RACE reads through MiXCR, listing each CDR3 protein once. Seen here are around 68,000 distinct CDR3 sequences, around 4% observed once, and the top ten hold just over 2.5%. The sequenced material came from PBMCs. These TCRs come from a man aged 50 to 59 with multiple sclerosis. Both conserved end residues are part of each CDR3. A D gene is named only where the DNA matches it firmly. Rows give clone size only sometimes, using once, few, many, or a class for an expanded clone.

cdr3_aa: CSALFRQGSGELFF
cdr3_nt: TGCAGTGCCTTATTTCGTCAGGGTAGTGGGGAGCTGTTTTTT
v_call: TRBV20-1
d_call: -
j_call: TRBJ2-2
clone_size: few

cdr3_aa: CSARSGGGGSNEQFF
cdr3_nt: TGCAGTGCTAGGTCCGGAGGGGGGGGTTCCAATGAGCAGTTCTTC
v_call: TRBV20-1
d_call: -
j_call: TRBJ2-1
clone_size: many

cdr3_aa: CAISDSVSTLSGNTIYF
cdr3_nt: TGTGCCATCAGTGACTCTGTATCCACGCTCTCTGGAAACACCATATATTTT
v_call: TRBV10-3
d_call: -
j_call: TRBJ1-3
clone_size: many

cdr3_aa: CSAREDNYGYTF
cdr3_nt: TGCAGTGCTAGAGAGGATAACTATGGCTACACCTTC
v_call: TRBV20-1
d_call: -
j_call: TRBJ1-2
clone_size: many

cdr3_aa: CASSLSVYTEAFF
cdr3_nt: TGTGCCAGCAGCTTGTCGGTTTACACTGAAGCTTTCTTT
v_call: TRBV5-6
d_call: -
j_call: TRBJ1-1
clone_size: many

cdr3_aa: CASKRGGNEQFF
cdr3_nt: TGTGCCAGCAAAAGAGGGGGGAATGAGCAGTTCTTC
v_call: TRBV9
d_call: -
j_call: TRBJ2-1
clone_size: many

cdr3_aa: CASTTTRATVSNQPQHF
cdr3_nt: TGTGCCAGCACCACCACACGGGCGACGGTTAGCAATCAGCCCCAGCATTTT
v_call: TRBV28
d_call: -
j_call: TRBJ1-5
clone_size: many

cdr3_aa: CASSGPLKLGGSPLNF
cdr3_nt: TGTGCCAGCAGCGGCCCGCTTAAGCTCGGAGGTTCACCCCTCAACTTT
v_call: TRBV9
d_call: -
j_call: TRBJ1-6
clone_size: few

cdr3_aa: CATSTGGTGMITNTGELFF
cdr3_nt: TGTGCCACCAGCACCGGTGGGACAGGCATGATTACGAACACCGGGGAGCTGTTTTTT
v_call: TRBV15
d_call: TRBD1
j_call: TRBJ2-2
clone_size: many

cdr3_aa: CATSKDRTWGYTF
cdr3_nt: TGTGCCACCAGCAAAGACAGGACTTGGGGCTACACCTTC
v_call: TRBV15
d_call: -
j_call: TRBJ1-2
clone_size: many

cdr3_aa: CSAWDRVYNSPLHF
cdr3_nt: TGCAGTGCTTGGGACAGAGTCTATAATTCACCCCTCCACTTT
v_call: TRBV20-1
d_call: TRBD1
j_call: TRBJ1-6
clone_size: many

cdr3_aa: CASSRRGGGARVETQYF
cdr3_nt: TGTGCCAGCAGTCGGCGTGGCGGGGGGGCCAGGGTAGAGACCCAGTACTTC
v_call: TRBV6-5
d_call: TRBD2
j_call: TRBJ2-5
clone_size: many

cdr3_aa: CASSHTGNGQPQHF
cdr3_nt: TGTGCCAGCAGCCACACAGGGAACGGACAGCCCCAGCATTTT
v_call: TRBV7-9
d_call: -
j_call: TRBJ1-5
clone_size: -